This T cell receptor (beta chain) was obtained from a study of cytomegalovirus exposure and HLA in healthy donors. Across the whole study: The study's early data release held about 77 million unique TCRs from HLA-typed donors. Of all 400 or so donors who were genotyped, roughly 81% belonged to the Caucasian-associated ancestry cluster.

CDR1 and CDR2 from the germline V gene are MDHEN and SYDVKM. V shed 6 bases and J 3 bases; nucleotides not matched to a gene: 4. The CDR3 consists of 13 residues. Amplification used 60 Vbeta primers and 13 Jbeta primers. Measured with immunoSEQ multiplex PCR; TCRdb has only the in-frame clones, and not every one. The repertoire holds 110,000 to 150,000 clones, with almost 85% as singletons. This clone was detected once. The sequence came from a woman aged 55-70 years in good health and CMV-seropositive. Sequenced material: PBMCs. This chain connects TRBV28 to TRBJ1-2; 7 nucleotides match TRBD1. The CDR3 protein is CASRQGMDYGYTF. CDR3 DNA sequence: TGTGCCAGCAGACAGGGGATGGACTATGGCTACACCTTC.